This entry is about one T cell receptor beta chain. The germline V gene encodes CDR1 LNHDA and CDR2 SQIVND (reference sequence). This CDR3 comprises 13 residues. V lost 3 bases and J lost 0, with 6 bases in between. These data come from a study of blood T cell repertoires in COVID-19. This table comes from immunoSEQ multiplex PCR, and its TCRdb copy is limited to in-frame clones, with some not included. The table includes approximately 140,000 clones, about four fifths detected once. This sequence originates from a man aged 55 to 70 with acute or convalescent COVID-19. The genes are TRBV19 and TRBJ2-7, with no clear D. The specimen was peripheral blood. CDR3 sequence reads: CASSILDSYEQYF. DNA of the CDR3: TGTGCCAGTAGTATCTTAGACTCCTACGAGCAGTACTTC.